This T cell receptor beta chain was sequenced for a study of cytomegalovirus exposure and HLA in healthy donors. Notes on the study in general: Across donors, presence/absence analyses took sequencing depth to be roughly uniform.

This PCR relied on a set of 60 Vbeta primers and 13 Jbeta primers. Sequenced by immunoSEQ multiplex PCR; TCRdb stores in-frame clones only, minus some. The top ten hold about 9.9% of the sample, which has 160,000 or so clones, more than 75% seen once. In regard to this clone: Its specificity is unknown.

Germline V CDR1 and CDR2: SGDLS, YYNGEE. The CDR3 contains 16 residues. Losses at the gene ends were 0 bases for V and 4 bases for J; bases not matched to a gene: 7. The TCR sequence derives from a man aged 18 to 30 in good health and CMV-seropositive. The rearrangement links TRBV9 to TRBJ2-3; 8 bases line up with TRBD1. Sequencing was carried out using PBMCs. Here the CDR3 reads CASSVVSRTGSDTQYF. The CDR3, as DNA: TGTGCCAGCAGCGTAGTTTCACGGACAGGGTCAGATACGCAGTATTTT.